Listed here are 32 T cell receptor beta chains from one sample, sequenced in a study of shared clonotypes between healthy human individuals. TCRdb's copy holds only in-frame clones and misses some; the assay was immunoSEQ multiplex PCR. The sample consists of some 470,000 clones, less than 80% of them appearing once. Sequenced material: PBMCs. The receptor set was obtained from a middle-aged woman in good health. Some clones in this sample may be carry-over from other donors' samples.

This clone turned up a few times. V gene TRBV15 combines with J gene TRBJ1-5, with D unresolved. The germline V gene has CDR1 LNHNV and CDR2 YYDKDF (reference sequence). There are 15 residues in the CDR3. Trimming shortened V by 0 bases and J by 7 bases, and 13 bases separated the two germline ends. CDR3 DNA sequence: TGTGCCACCAGCAGAGACCCCGTACAAGGACAGCCCCAGCATTTT. Protein: CATSRDPVQGQPQHF.

Notes on this clone: Other DNA sequences of this sample code for an identical CDR3. The J gene is TRBJ1-1, the V gene TRBV29-1; D is unresolved. Germline V lookup: CDR1 SQVTM, CDR2 ANQGSEA. This CDR3 comprises 12 residues. V gave up 6 bases and J gave up 2 bases, with 10 bases separating them. DNA of the CDR3: TGCAGCGTCTGGTCGGGAAACACTGAAGCTTTCTTT. Translated, it gives CSVWSGNTEAFF.

This chain uses TRBV11-3 with TRBJ2-6; a weak D match, TRBD2 (5 bases). The CDR3 consists of 17 residues. CDR1 and CDR2 from the germline V gene are SGHNT and YENEEA. The V end was cut by 1 base, the J end by 3 bases, with 13 bases between. This chain's CDR3 is CASSLAVWRLGANVLTF. As DNA, the CDR3 is TGTGCCAGCAGCTTAGCGGTTTGGAGGCTTGGGGCCAACGTCCTGACTTTC. The variable domain in full, completed from reference TRBV11-3 and TRBJ2-6, reads EAGVVQSPRYKIIEKKQPVAFWCNPISGHNTLYWYLQNLGQGPELLIRYENEEAVDDSQLPKDRFSAERLKGVDSTLKIQPAELGDSAVYLCASSLAVWRLGANVLTFGAGSRLTVL.

This sequence joins TRBV5-6 and TRBJ1-2, with no clear D. This CDR3 region has 13 residues. Between the trimmed V and J ends, which lost 3 bases and 6 bases, there was a span of 12 bases. Germline V gene data show CDR1 as SGHDT and CDR2 as YYEEEE. CDR3 bases: TGTGCCAGCAGCTCCCTTGGGGAGGATGGCTACACCTTC. Translating gives CASSSLGEDGYTF.

This clone has only one observation. The V and J genes are TRBV5-1 and TRBJ1-4, with 11 bases matching TRBD1. The germline CDR1 and CDR2 sequences are SGHRS and YFSETQ. The CDR3 runs to 16 residues. J lost 7 bases, V lost 4 bases, and 9 bases had no gene match. CDR3 in amino acids: CASSPGQGGSGEKLFF. The CDR3 DNA reads as TGCGCCAGCAGCCCGGGACAGGGGGGATCGGGTGAAAAACTGTTTTTT.

J is TRBJ1-1 and V is TRBV30; 8 bases line up with TRBD1. The CDR3 has 17 residues. V was pared by 4 bases and J by 0 bases, with 13 bases of the junction left unmatched. CDR1 and CDR2 from the germline V gene are GTSNPN and SVGIG (reference sequence). The DNA for the CDR3 is TGTGCCTGGACCCCCTTGGGACAGGCGAGAATGAACACTGAAGCTTTCTTT. This codes for CAWTPLGQARMNTEAFF.

This clone has ten or more counts. The V gene is TRBV11-2, the J gene TRBJ2-7; the D call may be TRBD1 or TRBD2 (5 bases each). The CDR3 has 15 amino acids. Germline V gene lookup returns CDR1 SGHAT and CDR2 FQNNGV. The V end was cut by 5 bases, the J end by 5 bases, with 19 bases between. The CDR3 DNA reads as TGTGCCAGCAGCACCGGGGCCCCAAGACGAGACGAGCAGTACTTC. This codes for CASSTGAPRRDEQYF.

This chain joins TRBV13 and TRBJ1-2, with TRBD1 as a possible D gene (5 bases). Trimming removed 5 bases at V and 3 bases at J, with 16 bases between. CDR1 and CDR2 (germline): PRHDT, FYEKMQ (reference sequence). CDR3 size: 15 residues. The CDR3 bases are TGTGCCAGCAGCCCCGGGACCCCCGAAGACTATGGCTACACCTTC. Its protein is CASSPGTPEDYGYTF.

The J gene is TRBJ2-5, the V gene TRBV19; tentatively, D is TRBD1 or TRBD2 (7 bases each). V was pared by 1 base and J by 2 bases, with 14 bases between. The CDR3 runs to 16 residues. Germline CDR1 and CDR2: LNHDA and SQIVND (reference sequence). The DNA of the CDR3 is TGTGCCAGTAGTATAGGGCCAGGGGGAGGGCAAGAGACCCAGTACTTC. It yields the protein CASSIGPGGGQETQYF.

This clone turned up a few times. The chain links TRBV7-2 to TRBJ1-2; D uncertain. The germline V gene has CDR1 SGHTA and CDR2 FQGNSA. CDR3 length: 13 residues. V lost 1 base and J lost 4, with 7 bases in between. CDR3 protein: CASSLEQFYGYTF. DNA of the CDR3: TGTGCCAGCAGCTTAGAACAGTTCTATGGCTACACCTTC.

The chain couples TRBV20-1 to TRBJ2-1; D unclear. CDR3 length: 11 amino acids. V was shortened by 2 bases and J by 6 bases, with 5 bases between the two germline ends. CDR1 and CDR2 (germline): DFQATT, SNEGSKA (reference sequence). The CDR3 region is CSARRSNEQFF. The CDR3 nucleotides are TGCAGTGCTAGACGCAGCAATGAGCAGTTCTTC.

The rearrangement uses TRBV9 and TRBJ1-1; 8 nucleotides match TRBD1. V gave up 3 bases and J gave up 2 bases; unmatched junction bases: 6. The CDR3 extends over 15 amino acids. Germline V gene lookup returns CDR1 SGDLS and CDR2 YYNGEE. CDR3 coding DNA: TGTGCCAGCAGCGAGTTAACAGGGGGAAACACTGAAGCTTTCTTT. Translated: CASSELTGGNTEAFF.

This clone occurred a few times. The genes are TRBV29-1 and TRBJ2-1; possible D gene TRBD1, 5 bases. The CDR3 totals 11 residues. Trimming took off 8 bases at V and 8 bases at J, with 13 bases between the two ends. CDR1 is SQVTM, CDR2 ANQGSEA, per germline. The DNA for the CDR3 is TGCAGCAGCAACAGGATCGATGAGCAGTTCTTC. It encodes CSSNRIDEQFF.

This rearrangement joins TRBV27 to TRBJ2-5; 14 nucleotides agree with TRBD2. The V gene's germline CDR1 is MNHEY and CDR2 SMNVEV (reference sequence). V gave up 5 bases and J gave up 1 base; unmatched junction bases: 9. The CDR3 loop spans 18 amino acids. The CDR3 nucleotides read TGTGCCAGCAGTCCCCGGACTAGCGGGAGGAGAATCCAAGAGACCCAGTACTTC. The encoded protein is CASSPRTSGRRIQETQYF.

This CDR3 reads CASSDWGRSYEQYF. CDR3 coding DNA: TGTGCCAGCAGTGATTGGGGGCGCTCCTACGAGCAGTACTTC. V is TRBV6-1 and J is TRBJ2-7, with TRBD1 as a possible D gene (6 bases). Germline V gene lookup returns CDR1 MNHNS and CDR2 SASEGT. The CDR3 covers 14 residues. The ends were cut back, 3 bases at V and 0 bases at J, with 9 bases in the middle.

The V and J genes are TRBV11-2 and TRBJ2-1; TRBD1 agrees at 10 bases. V was clipped by 2 bases and J by 7 bases; unmatched bases: 8. CDR3 length: 16 amino acids. Germline loops: CDR1 SGHAT, CDR2 FQNNGV. In DNA, the CDR3 is TGTGCCAGCAGCTTACAGGGACAGGGGTCGTGGAATGAGCAGTTCTTC. It encodes CASSLQGQGSWNEQFF.

The genes are TRBV19 and TRBJ1-5, with TRBD1 matching 7 bases. The junction had 10 bases not matched to a gene; V was cut back by 2 bases and J by 3 bases. Germline V lookup: CDR1 LNHDA, CDR2 SQIVND (reference sequence). The CDR3 contains 17 residues. In nucleotides, the CDR3 is TGTGCCAGTAGTATAACCAGAGGGACAGACTACAATCAGCCCCAGCATTTT. As protein: CASSITRGTDYNQPQHF.

V is TRBV9 and J is TRBJ2-2; 10 nucleotides align to TRBD2. The ends lost 1 base at V and 1 base at J; junction bases unmatched: 7. CDR3 length: 18 residues. The germline V gene has CDR1 SGDLS and CDR2 YYNGEE. The CDR3 DNA follows: TGTGCCAGCAGCGTATCGGGTAGCGGGAGGTTGAACACCGGGGAGCTGTTTTTT. As protein: CASSVSGSGRLNTGELFF.

The V and J genes are TRBV18 and TRBJ1-5; 9 bases are a match to TRBD1. The CDR3 runs to 16 residues. J lost 2 bases, V lost 3 bases, and 5 bases had no gene match. Germline values: CDR1 KGHSH, CDR2 LQKENI. CDR3 nucleotide sequence: TGTGCCAGCTCACCGGGACAGGGACAAGGCAATCAGCCCCAGCATTTT. It codes for CASSPGQGQGNQPQHF.

This chain links TRBV7-9 with TRBJ2-6; no definite D call. Germline V CDR1 and CDR2: SEHNR, FQNEAQ (reference sequence). This CDR3 contains 13 residues. V lost 1 base and J 9 bases, leaving 7 bases between the germline ends. The chain's CDR3 is CASSLGRLNVLTF. The DNA of the CDR3 is TGTGCCAGCAGCTTAGGCAGACTCAACGTCCTGACTTTC.

The chain uses TRBV28 and TRBJ2-7; 9 nucleotides match TRBD1. CDR3 length: 17 residues. Per the germline V gene, CDR1 is MDHEN and CDR2 is SYDVKM. Unmatched junction bases numbered 12, after V lost 4 bases and J lost 2 bases. CDR3 protein: CASSYWDGTGKTYEQYF. CDR3 bases: TGTGCCAGCAGTTACTGGGACGGGACAGGGAAAACCTACGAGCAGTACTTC.

V usage is TRBV18 and J usage is TRBJ2-7; 7 bases match TRBD2. In germline, CDR1 is KGHSH, CDR2 LQKENI. The CDR3 has 14 residues. J was trimmed by 3 bases and V by 3 bases; bases with no gene match: 5. The CDR3 DNA is TGTGCCAGCTCACCCAACGGGAGGAACTACGAGCAGTACTTC. Translation: CASSPNGRNYEQYF.

This clone appeared a single time. This sequence joins TRBV4-1 and TRBJ1-2; TRBD1 is a possible D gene (6 bases). The V end lost 0 bases, the J end lost 7 bases, and 18 bases lay between the germline ends. The CDR3 consists of 16 residues. Germline V gene lookup returns CDR1 MGHRA and CDR2 YSYEKL. CDR3 amino acids: CASSQDQKQGSGGYTF. The CDR3 DNA follows: TGCGCCAGCAGCCAAGACCAGAAACAGGGTTCAGGTGGCTACACCTTC.

This rearrangement joins TRBV7-2 to TRBJ2-3; 11 bases align to TRBD2. The length of the CDR3 is 15 residues. The germline V gene has CDR1 SGHTA and CDR2 FQGNSA. The V and J ends lost 5 bases and 3 bases, in that order; junction bases with no gene match: 4. The CDR3 loop reads CASSPGLAVTDTQYF. CDR3 nucleotide sequence: TGTGCCAGCAGCCCGGGACTAGCGGTGACAGATACGCAGTATTTT.

Points on this clone: The likely explanation is a read error, given a far larger clone one base away. The rearrangement joins TRBV30 to TRBJ2-7; D gene uncertain. The V end lost 7 bases, the J end lost 6 bases, and 25 bases lay between the germline ends. Per the germline V gene, CDR1 is GTSNPN and CDR2 is SVGIG (reference sequence). The CDR3 spans 15 residues. The CDR3, as DNA: TGTGCCTTAGCCTTGGACCAGATAGTGGCCTGCGAGCAGTACTTC. The encoded protein is CALALDQIVACEQYF. Filled out from reference TRBV30 and TRBJ2-7, the complete variable domain reads SQTIHQWPATLVQPVGSPLSLECTVEGTSNPNLYWYRQAAGRGLQLLFYSVGIGQISSEVPQNLSASRPQDRQFILSSKKLLLSDSGFYLCALALDQIVACEQYFGPGTRLTVT.

This clone was seen once. A far larger clone is only one base removed, so a read error is likely. The chain combines TRBV20-1 with TRBJ2-5; D unresolved. The CDR3 sequence is 11 residues long. Per germline, CDR1 DFQATT and CDR2 SNEGSKA (reference sequence). The CDR3: CSEQLGETQYF. The CDR3 DNA reads as TGCAGCGAACAGTTAGGAGAGACCCAGTACTTC.

The rearrangement links TRBV2 to TRBJ1-4, with unresolved D. Germline V gene data show CDR1 as SNHLY and CDR2 as FYNNEI. There are 13 residues in the CDR3. Trimming stripped 8 bases from V and 12 bases from J, with 19 bases between. The CDR3, as DNA: TGTGCCAGCTGCGTAGTCAGGCCCGGGGAACTGTTTTTT. Its protein product is CASCVVRPGELFF.

This chain uses TRBV5-6 with TRBJ1-2; D gene unclear. V lost 2 bases and J lost 7, with 9 bases in between. CDR1 is SGHDT, CDR2 YYEEEE, per germline. The CDR3 is made up of 12 amino acids. This CDR3 reads CASSFREVGYTF. The CDR3, as DNA: TGTGCCAGCAGCTTTCGTGAGGTTGGCTACACCTTC.

CDR3 DNA sequence: TGTGCCAGCCGACGGGATCCTGGGGCCAACGTCCTGACTTTC. Its translation is CASRRDPGANVLTF. The rearrangement joins TRBV28 to TRBJ2-6, with D perhaps TRBD2 (5 bases). The CDR3 is 14 residues long. Germline V lookup: CDR1 MDHEN, CDR2 SYDVKM. With 8 bases removed from V and 2 bases from J, the gap between germline ends came to 10 bases.

This chain uses TRBV28 with TRBJ1-1; D remains ambiguous. CDR1 is MDHEN, CDR2 SYDVKM, per germline. Trimming shortened V by 4 bases and J by 0 bases, and 12 bases separated the two germline ends. The CDR3 has 15 amino acids. Here the CDR3 reads CASSSPGRMNTEAFF. Here the CDR3 DNA reads TGTGCCAGCAGTTCCCCAGGACGGATGAACACTGAAGCTTTCTTT.

CDR3 protein: CASSLSPTGTGNTIYF. DNA of the CDR3: TGTGCCAGCAGCTTAAGCCCGACGGGCACTGGAAACACCATATATTTT. The chain recombines TRBV7-3 with TRBJ1-3, with D hard to call. CDR3 length equals 16 residues. V was pared by 1 base and J by 2 bases, with 12 bases between. CDR1 SGHTA and CDR2 FQGTGA come from the germline V gene.

The chain uses TRBV2 and TRBJ1-5, with TRBD1 as a possible D gene (5 bases). CDR1 and CDR2 (germline): SNHLY, FYNNEI. V shed 3 bases and J shed 6 bases, with 12 bases lying between them. The CDR3 contains 14 residues. The CDR3 coding sequence is TGTGCCAGCAGTGAGGTCAGGGCGGTTCAGCCCCAGCATTTT. This gives the protein CASSEVRAVQPQHF.